Listed below are T cell receptor beta chains from one sample, sequenced in a study of neurological immune-mediated disorders. TCRdb recomputed calls from the 5' RACE reads with MiXCR, one row per CDR3 protein. The sample shows about 80,000 distinct CDR3 sequences, 5.8% of them seen only once. The sequencing input was PBMCs. The origin of the receptors is a woman aged 55-69 years with multiple sclerosis. CDR3s include the opening cysteine and the closing phenylalanine or tryptophan. Fields, in order: clone size, J gene, CDR3 length, D gene, V gene, CDR3 protein, CDR3 DNA. The D gene is left open where the match is weak. Rows may omit the clone size; those that give it use once, few, many or a size class.

clone_size: -; j_call: TRBJ1-3; cdr3_length: 14; d_call: -; v_call: TRBV29-1; cdr3_aa: CSVGQASSGNTIYF; cdr3_nt: TGCAGCGTTGGTCAGGCTTCGTCTGGAAACACCATATATTTT
clone_size: medium-sized; j_call: TRBJ1-1; cdr3_length: 14; d_call: -; v_call: TRBV20-1; cdr3_aa: CSASPGVANTEAFF; cdr3_nt: TGCAGTGCTAGCCCAGGGGTCGCGAACACTGAAGCTTTCTTT
clone_size: many; j_call: TRBJ2-5; cdr3_length: 12; d_call: TRBD2; v_call: TRBV5-1; cdr3_aa: CASSPTRGAQYF; cdr3_nt: TGCGCCAGCAGCCCCACCCGGGGGGCCCAGTACTTC
clone_size: -; j_call: TRBJ1-3; cdr3_length: 16; d_call: TRBD1; v_call: TRBV12-3/TRBV12-4; cdr3_aa: CASSRTGSGAGNTIYF; cdr3_nt: TGTGCCAGCAGCAGGACAGGGTCTGGCGCTGGAAACACCATATATTTT
clone_size: -; j_call: TRBJ1-1; cdr3_length: 14; d_call: TRBD1; v_call: TRBV12-3/TRBV12-4; cdr3_aa: CASSLRQGAGEAFF; cdr3_nt: TGTGCCAGCAGTTTGCGTCAGGGGGCCGGTGAAGCTTTCTTT
clone_size: few; j_call: TRBJ1-2; cdr3_length: 12; d_call: -; v_call: TRBV6-2/TRBV6-3; cdr3_aa: CASSGRISGYTF; cdr3_nt: TGTGCCAGCAGTGGTCGGATCTCAGGCTACACCTTC
clone_size: few; j_call: TRBJ1-2; cdr3_length: 14; d_call: -; v_call: TRBV10-3; cdr3_aa: CAIRDMGPYYGYTF; cdr3_nt: TGTGCCATCAGGGACATGGGCCCATACTATGGCTACACCTTC
clone_size: many; j_call: TRBJ2-2; cdr3_length: 16; d_call: -; v_call: TRBV20-1; cdr3_aa: CSARDYGRAPTGELFF; cdr3_nt: TGCAGTGCTAGAGATTACGGCAGGGCTCCAACCGGGGAGCTGTTTTTT
clone_size: many; j_call: TRBJ2-2; cdr3_length: 14; d_call: -; v_call: TRBV5-1; cdr3_aa: CASSLWGGTGELFF; cdr3_nt: TGCGCCAGCAGCTTGTGGGGCGGCACCGGGGAGCTGTTTTTT
clone_size: many; j_call: TRBJ1-5; cdr3_length: 14; d_call: -; v_call: TRBV5-1; cdr3_aa: CASSYDPGNQPQHF; cdr3_nt: TGCGCCAGCAGCTATGACCCGGGGAATCAGCCCCAGCATTTT
clone_size: many; j_call: TRBJ1-5; cdr3_length: 15; d_call: -; v_call: TRBV11-2; cdr3_aa: CASSLVGGGNQPQHF; cdr3_nt: TGTGCCAGCAGCTTAGTGGGAGGTGGCAATCAGCCCCAGCATTTT
clone_size: many; j_call: TRBJ2-6; cdr3_length: 17; d_call: TRBD2; v_call: TRBV30; cdr3_aa: CAWSGPGLRDGANVLTF; cdr3_nt: TGTGCCTGGAGCGGGCCGGGACTAAGGGATGGGGCCAACGTCCTGACTTTC
clone_size: many; j_call: TRBJ2-2; cdr3_length: 17; d_call: -; v_call: TRBV27; cdr3_aa: CASFSPARITNTGELFF; cdr3_nt: TGTGCCAGCTTTTCTCCCGCAAGGATAACGAACACCGGGGAGCTGTTTTTT
clone_size: many; j_call: TRBJ2-7; cdr3_length: 12; d_call: -; v_call: TRBV5-5; cdr3_aa: CASRLDSYEQYF; cdr3_nt: TGTGCCAGCAGGTTGGACAGCTACGAGCAGTACTTC
clone_size: many; j_call: TRBJ2-5; cdr3_length: 15; d_call: TRBD1; v_call: TRBV27; cdr3_aa: CASSFLGTGSETQYF; cdr3_nt: TGTGCCAGCAGTTTCCTCGGGACAGGGTCTGAGACCCAGTACTTC
clone_size: many; j_call: TRBJ2-5; cdr3_length: 19; d_call: TRBD2; v_call: TRBV12-3/TRBV12-4; cdr3_aa: CASSLALASGGQYQETQYF; cdr3_nt: TGTGCCAGCAGTTTAGCGTTGGCTAGCGGGGGCCAGTACCAAGAGACCCAGTACTTC
clone_size: many; j_call: TRBJ2-1; cdr3_length: 13; d_call: -; v_call: TRBV3-1; cdr3_aa: CASSQTARTHLEF; cdr3_nt: TGTGCCAGCAGCCAGACCGCCCGGACCCACCTGGAATTC
clone_size: many; j_call: TRBJ1-6; cdr3_length: 16; d_call: -; v_call: TRBV20-1; cdr3_aa: CSASGTGNSYNSPLHF; cdr3_nt: TGCAGTGCGAGTGGAACAGGGAACTCCTATAATTCACCCCTCCACTTT
clone_size: many; j_call: TRBJ2-7; cdr3_length: 12; d_call: TRBD1; v_call: TRBV28; cdr3_aa: CASSQTGKEQYF; cdr3_nt: TGTGCCAGCAGTCAGACAGGGAAGGAGCAGTACTTC
clone_size: many; j_call: TRBJ1-6; cdr3_length: 16; d_call: -; v_call: TRBV5-1; cdr3_aa: CASRWLVGSSDSPLHF; cdr3_nt: TGCGCCAGCCGCTGGTTAGTAGGCAGCTCGGATTCACCCCTCCACTTT
clone_size: many; j_call: TRBJ2-5; cdr3_length: 16; d_call: -; v_call: TRBV15; cdr3_aa: CATSRDILTAQETQYF; cdr3_nt: TGTGCCACCAGCAGAGATATTCTGACAGCCCAAGAGACCCAGTACTTC
clone_size: many; j_call: TRBJ2-2; cdr3_length: 12; d_call: -; v_call: TRBV29-1; cdr3_aa: CSVQGYTGELFF; cdr3_nt: TGCAGCGTTCAGGGGTACACCGGGGAGCTGTTTTTT
clone_size: many; j_call: TRBJ2-7; cdr3_length: 12; d_call: TRBD1; v_call: TRBV29-1; cdr3_aa: CSVGTGFSEQYF; cdr3_nt: TGCAGCGTCGGGACAGGTTTTTCCGAGCAGTACTTC